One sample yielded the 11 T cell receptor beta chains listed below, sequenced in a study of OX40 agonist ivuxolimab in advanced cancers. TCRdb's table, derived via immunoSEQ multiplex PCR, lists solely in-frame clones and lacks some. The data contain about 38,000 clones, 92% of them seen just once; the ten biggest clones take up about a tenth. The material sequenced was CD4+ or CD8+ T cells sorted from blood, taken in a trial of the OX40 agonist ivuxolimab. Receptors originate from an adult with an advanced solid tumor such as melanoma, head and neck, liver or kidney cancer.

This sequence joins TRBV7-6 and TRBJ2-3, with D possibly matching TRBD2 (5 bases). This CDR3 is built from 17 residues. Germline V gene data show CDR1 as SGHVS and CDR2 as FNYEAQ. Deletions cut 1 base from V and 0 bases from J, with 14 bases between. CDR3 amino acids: CASSLEWRAISTDTQYF. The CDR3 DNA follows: TGTGCCAGCAGCTTAGAATGGCGGGCCATCAGCACAGATACGCAGTATTTT.

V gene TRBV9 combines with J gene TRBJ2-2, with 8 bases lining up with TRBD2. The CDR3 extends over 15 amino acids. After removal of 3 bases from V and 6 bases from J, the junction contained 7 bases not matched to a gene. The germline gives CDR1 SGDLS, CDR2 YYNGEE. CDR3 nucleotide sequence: TGTGCCAGCAGCGGAAGCGGGAGAATGGCCGGGGAGCTGTTTTTT. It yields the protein CASSGSGRMAGELFF.

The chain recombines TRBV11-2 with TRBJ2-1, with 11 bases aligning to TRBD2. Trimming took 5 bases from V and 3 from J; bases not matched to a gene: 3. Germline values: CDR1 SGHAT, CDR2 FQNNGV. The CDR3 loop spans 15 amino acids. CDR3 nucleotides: TGTGCCAGCAGCACCGGGACTAGCGGCTACAATGAGCAGTTCTTC. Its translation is CASSTGTSGYNEQFF.

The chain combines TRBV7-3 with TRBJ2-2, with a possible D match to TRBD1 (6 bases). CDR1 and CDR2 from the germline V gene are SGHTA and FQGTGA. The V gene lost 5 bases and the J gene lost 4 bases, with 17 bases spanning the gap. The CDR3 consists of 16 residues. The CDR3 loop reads CASSLYSGTTTGELFF. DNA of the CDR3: TGTGCCAGCAGCCTCTACTCCGGGACAACCACCGGGGAGCTGTTTTTT.

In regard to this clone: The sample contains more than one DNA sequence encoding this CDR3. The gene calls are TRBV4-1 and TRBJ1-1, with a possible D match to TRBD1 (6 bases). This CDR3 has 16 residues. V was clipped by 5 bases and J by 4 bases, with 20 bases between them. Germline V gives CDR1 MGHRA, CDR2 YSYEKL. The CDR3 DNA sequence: TGCGCCAGCAGCGCCGGGACACAAATAAGAAGCACTGAAGCTTTCTTT. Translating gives CASSAGTQIRSTEAFF.

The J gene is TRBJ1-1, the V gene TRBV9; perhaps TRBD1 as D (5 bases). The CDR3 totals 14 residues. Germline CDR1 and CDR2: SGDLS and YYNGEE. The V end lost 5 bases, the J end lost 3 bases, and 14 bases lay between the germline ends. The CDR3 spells CASSRGIGDTEAFF. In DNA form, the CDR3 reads TGTGCCAGCAGTCGGGGGATAGGGGACACTGAAGCTTTCTTT.

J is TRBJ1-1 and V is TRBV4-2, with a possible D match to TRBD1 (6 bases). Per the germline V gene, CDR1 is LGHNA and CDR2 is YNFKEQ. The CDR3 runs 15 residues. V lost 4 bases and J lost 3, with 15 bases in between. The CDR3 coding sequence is TGTGCCAGCAGCCTTGAGCGGGACAAACACACTGAAGCTTTCTTT. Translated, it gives CASSLERDKHTEAFF.

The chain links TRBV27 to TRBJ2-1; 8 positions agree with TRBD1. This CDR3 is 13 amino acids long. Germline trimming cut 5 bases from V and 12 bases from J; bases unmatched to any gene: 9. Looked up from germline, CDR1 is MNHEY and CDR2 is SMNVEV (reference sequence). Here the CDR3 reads CASSHGDRFSQFF. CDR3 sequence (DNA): TGTGCCAGCAGTCATGGGGACAGGTTTTCGCAGTTCTTC.

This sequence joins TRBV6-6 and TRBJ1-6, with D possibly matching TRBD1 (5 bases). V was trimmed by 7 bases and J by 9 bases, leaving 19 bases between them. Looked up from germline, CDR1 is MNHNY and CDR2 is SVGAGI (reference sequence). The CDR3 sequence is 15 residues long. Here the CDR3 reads CASTHLGGLISPLHF. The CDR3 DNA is TGTGCCAGCACCCACTTGGGGGGTTTAATTTCACCCCTCCACTTT.

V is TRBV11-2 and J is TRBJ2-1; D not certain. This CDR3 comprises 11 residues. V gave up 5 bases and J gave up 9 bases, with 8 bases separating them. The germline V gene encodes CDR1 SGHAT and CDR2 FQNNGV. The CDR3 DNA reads TGTGCCAGCAGCCTATCGTCTGAGCAGTTCTTC. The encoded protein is CASSLSSEQFF.

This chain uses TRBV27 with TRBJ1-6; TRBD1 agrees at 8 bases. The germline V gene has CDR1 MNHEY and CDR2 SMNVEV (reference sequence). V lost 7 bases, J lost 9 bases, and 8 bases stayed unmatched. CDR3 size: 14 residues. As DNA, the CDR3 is TGTGCCAGCACTTTCGGACAGGGAGGTTCACCCCTCCACTTT. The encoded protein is CASTFGQGGSPLHF.